One sample yielded the 5 T cell receptor beta chains listed below, sequenced in a study of T cells after yellow fever vaccination (dated by TCRdb to between 2018 and 2021). Library generation was performed with 5' RACE. TCRdb lists the instrument as Illumina HiSeq 2500. TCRdb reanalyzed the raw reads on its own, using fastp at Q25 for trimming and MiXCR for clone calling, and kept in-frame beta chains. All rows with the same CDR3 protein become a single entry with the most common DNA and genes. The sample table shows roughly 50,000 distinct CDR3 sequences, and 7.4% are seen once. Approximately 28% of the sample is in the top ten clones. The sample's treatment or condition label, decoded: live attenuated yellow fever vaccine strain. This material consisted of CD8+ T cells sorted from PBMCs, taken about 2 weeks after the first yellow fever vaccination. The receptor source for this set is a man aged 18 to 29 who received the YFV17D yellow fever vaccine.

V and J are TRBV7-2 and TRBJ1-6, with a tentative D call TRBD1 (5 bases). The germline V gene has CDR1 SGHTA and CDR2 FQGNSA. Trimming took 1 base from V and 6 from J, leaving 7 bases between them. The CDR3 is 14 amino acids. CDR3 in amino acids: CASSLEQANSPLHF. CDR3 coding DNA: TGTGCCAGCAGCTTAGAACAGGCTAATTCACCCCTCCACTTT.

This clonotype was recorded at least ten times. V and J are TRBV4-2 and TRBJ1-1; D uncertain. Germline-derived CDR1 and CDR2 are LGHNA and YNFKEQ. The CDR3 contains 12 residues. V was trimmed by 1 base and J by 1 base, leaving 1 base between them. The CDR3 DNA follows: TGTGCCAGCAGCCAAGGGAACACTGAAGCTTTCTTT. Its protein product is CASSQGNTEAFF.

This clonotype has at least ten counts. The chain carries TRBV11-1 and TRBJ2-7; possible D gene TRBD1, 6 bases. Germline assignment: CDR1 SGHAT and CDR2 FQDESV (reference sequence). Deletions cut 3 bases from V and 7 bases from J, with 19 bases between. This CDR3 region has 15 residues. The DNA for the CDR3 is TGTGCCAGCAGCTTCGTAATATCAGGGGCAGGGGAGCAGTACTTC. Its protein is CASSFVISGAGEQYF.

This clonotype appeared many times. V is TRBV4-2 and J is TRBJ2-7, with D perhaps being TRBD1 or TRBD2 (6 bases each). Germline values: CDR1 LGHNA, CDR2 YNFKEQ. The CDR3 runs to 15 residues. Trimming stripped 0 bases from V and 4 bases from J, with 13 bases between. CDR3 nucleotides: TGTGCCAGCAGCCAAGATTACGGGGGCGGGTACGAGCAGTACTTC. Translated, it gives CASSQDYGGGYEQYF.

This clonotype was detected many times. The chain links TRBV27 to TRBJ1-1; possibly TRBD1 for D (5 bases). V shed 4 bases and J shed 5 bases, with 8 bases lying between them. The CDR3 is made up of 12 amino acids. Germline loops: CDR1 MNHEY, CDR2 SMNVEV (reference sequence). Here the CDR3 DNA reads TGTGCCAGCAGTTCGGGGCGTACTGAAGCTTTCTTT. Amino acids: CASSSGRTEAFF.